These T cell receptor beta chains were read from a single sample in a study of OX40 agonist ivuxolimab in advanced cancers. TCRdb's table, derived via immunoSEQ multiplex PCR, lists solely in-frame clones and lacks some. The sample holds around 50,000 clones, roughly 94% seen once. Sequences were derived from CD4+ or CD8+ T cells sorted from blood, sampled in a trial of the OX40 agonist ivuxolimab. Every receptor here comes from an adult with an advanced solid tumor such as melanoma, head and neck, liver or kidney cancer. The CDR3 runs from the conserved cysteine through the conserved F or W. The order of the fields is V gene, J gene, CDR3 length, D gene, CDR3 protein, CDR3 DNA. The D gene is left open where the match is weak.

>TRBV6-5|TRBJ2-7|11|.
CASRGGSEQYF
TGTGCCAGTCGTGGGGGATCCGAGCAGTACTTC
>TRBV7-9|TRBJ2-6|14|.
CASSLGPWANVLTF
TGTGCCAGCAGCTTAGGCCCCTGGGCCAACGTCCTGACTTTC
>TRBV2|TRBJ2-7|12|.
CASTGGNYEQYF
TGTGCCAGCACGGGGGGCAACTACGAGCAGTACTTC
>TRBV7-2|TRBJ2-2|15|.
CASSLDRSEAGELFF
TGTGCCAGCAGCTTAGACAGGAGTGAGGCCGGGGAGCTGTTTTTT
>TRBV5-1|TRBJ2-7|15|.
CASSLGSGPSYEQYF
TGCGCCAGCAGCTTGGGGAGCGGGCCCTCCTACGAGCAGTACTTC
>TRBV7-9|TRBJ2-5|15|.
CASSLVGWGLETQYF
TGTGCCAGCAGCTTAGTTGGTTGGGGATTAGAGACCCAGTACTTC
>TRBV27|TRBJ1-6|15|TRBD1
CASSHDRGSFSPLHF
TGTGCCAGCAGTCACGACAGGGGCTCGTTTTCACCCCTCCACTTT
>TRBV13|TRBJ2-5|15|TRBD1
CASSIQGADQETQYF
TGTGCCAGCAGCATACAGGGGGCCGACCAAGAGACCCAGTACTTC
>TRBV7-8|TRBJ2-1|16|TRBD2
CASSDSGTSEYNEQFF
TGTGCCAGCAGCGACTCCGGGACTAGCGAGTACAATGAGCAGTTCTTC
>TRBV7-6|TRBJ1-1|15|TRBD1
CASSPTGTVNTEAFF
TGTGCCAGCAGCCCGACCGGGACAGTGAACACTGAAGCTTTCTTT
>TRBV27|TRBJ2-1|15|.
CASKTGTASYNEQFF
TGTGCCAGCAAAACCGGGACGGCCTCCTACAATGAGCAGTTCTTC
>TRBV21-1|TRBJ1-3|14|.
CASSRTGERNTIYF
TGTGCCAGCAGCCGGACAGGGGAGAGAAACACCATATATTTT
>TRBV6-5|TRBJ1-1|13|.
CASSYSENTEAFF
TGTGCCAGCAGTTACTCGGAGAACACTGAAGCTTTCTTT
>TRBV2|TRBJ2-2|11|.
CASLLGGELFF
TGTGCCAGCCTTCTGGGAGGGGAGCTGTTTTTT
>TRBV23-1|TRBJ2-4|14|.
CASSQSRGRVIQYF
TGCGCCAGCAGTCAATCTAGGGGAAGAGTCATTCAGTACTTC
>TRBV5-1|TRBJ2-1|15|TRBD2
CASSPVNREDNEQFF
TGCGCCAGCAGCCCTGTGAACCGGGAGGACAATGAGCAGTTCTTC